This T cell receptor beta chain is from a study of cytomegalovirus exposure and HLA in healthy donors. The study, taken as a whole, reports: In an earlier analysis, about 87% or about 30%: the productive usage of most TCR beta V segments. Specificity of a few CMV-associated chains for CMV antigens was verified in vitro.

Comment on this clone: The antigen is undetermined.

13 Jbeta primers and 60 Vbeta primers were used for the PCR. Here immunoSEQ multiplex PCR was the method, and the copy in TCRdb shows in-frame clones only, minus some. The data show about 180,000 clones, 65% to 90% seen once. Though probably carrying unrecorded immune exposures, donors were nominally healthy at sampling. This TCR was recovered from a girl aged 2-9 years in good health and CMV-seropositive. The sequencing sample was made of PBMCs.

The CDR3 here is CSVVSLQGGDGYTF. CDR3 coding DNA: TGCAGCGTCGTAAGCCTACAGGGGGGCGATGGCTACACCTTC. The rearrangement uses TRBV29-1 and TRBJ1-2; 8 nucleotides align to TRBD1. This CDR3 has 14 amino acids. After removal of 6 bases from V and 6 bases from J, the junction contained 12 bases not matched to a gene. Germline-derived CDR1 and CDR2 are SQVTM and ANQGSEA.